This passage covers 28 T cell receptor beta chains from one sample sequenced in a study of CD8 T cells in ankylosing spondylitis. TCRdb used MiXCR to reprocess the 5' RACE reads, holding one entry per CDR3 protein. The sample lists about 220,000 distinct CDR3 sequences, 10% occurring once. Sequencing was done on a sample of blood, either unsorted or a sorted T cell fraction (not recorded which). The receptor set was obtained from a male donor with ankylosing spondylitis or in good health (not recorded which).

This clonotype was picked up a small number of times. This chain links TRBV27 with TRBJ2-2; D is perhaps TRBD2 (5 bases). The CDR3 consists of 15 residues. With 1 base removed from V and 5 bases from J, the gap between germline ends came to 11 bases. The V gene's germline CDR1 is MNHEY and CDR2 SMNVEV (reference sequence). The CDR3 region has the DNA TGTGCCAGCAGTTTATTGTTTGGGAGTACCGGGGAGCTGTTTTTT. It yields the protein CASSLLFGSTGELFF.

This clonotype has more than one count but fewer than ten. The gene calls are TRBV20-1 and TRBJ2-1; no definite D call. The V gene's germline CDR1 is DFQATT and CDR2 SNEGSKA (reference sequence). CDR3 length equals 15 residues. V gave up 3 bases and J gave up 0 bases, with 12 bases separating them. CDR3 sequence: CSARVATSSYNEQFF. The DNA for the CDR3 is TGCAGTGCTAGGGTCGCTACGAGCTCCTACAATGAGCAGTTCTTC.

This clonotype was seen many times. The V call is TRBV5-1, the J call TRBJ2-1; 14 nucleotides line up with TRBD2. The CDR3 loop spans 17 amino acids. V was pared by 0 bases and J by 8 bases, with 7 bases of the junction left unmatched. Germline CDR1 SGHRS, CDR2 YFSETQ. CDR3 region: CASSLAPGTSGGYEQFF. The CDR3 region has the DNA TGCGCCAGCAGCTTGGCTCCTGGGACTAGCGGGGGCTATGAGCAGTTCTTC. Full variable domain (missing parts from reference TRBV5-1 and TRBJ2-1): KAGVTQTPRYLIKTRGQQVTLSCSPISGHRSVSWYQQTPGQGLQFLFEYFSETQRNKGNFPGRFSGRQFSNSRSEMNVSTLELGDSALYLCASSLAPGTSGGYEQFFGPGTRLTVL.

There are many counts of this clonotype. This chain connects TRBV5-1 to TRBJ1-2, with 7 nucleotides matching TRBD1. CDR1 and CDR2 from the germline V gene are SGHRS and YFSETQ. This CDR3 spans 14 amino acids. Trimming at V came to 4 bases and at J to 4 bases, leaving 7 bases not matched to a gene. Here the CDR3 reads CASSEASGGYGYTF. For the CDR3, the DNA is TGCGCCAGCAGCGAAGCCTCAGGGGGCTATGGCTACACCTTC.

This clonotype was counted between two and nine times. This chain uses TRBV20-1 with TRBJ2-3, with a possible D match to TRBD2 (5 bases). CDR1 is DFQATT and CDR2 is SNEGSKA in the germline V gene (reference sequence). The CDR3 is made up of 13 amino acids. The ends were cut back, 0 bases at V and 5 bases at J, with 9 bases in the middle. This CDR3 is CSARDLGVDTQYF. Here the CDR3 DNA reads TGCAGTGCTAGAGATCTGGGAGTAGATACGCAGTATTTT.

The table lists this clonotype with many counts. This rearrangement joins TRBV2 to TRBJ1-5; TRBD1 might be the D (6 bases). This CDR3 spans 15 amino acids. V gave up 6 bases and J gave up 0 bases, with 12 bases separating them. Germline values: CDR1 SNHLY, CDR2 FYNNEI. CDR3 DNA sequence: TGTGCCAGCAGAACCGGGACAAATAGCAATCAGCCCCAGCATTTT. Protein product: CASRTGTNSNQPQHF.

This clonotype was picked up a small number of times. The CDR3 bases are TGTGCCAGCTCAAATTCGGGACGAAAGTATTTT. It translates to CASSNSGRKYF. V is TRBV25-1 and J is TRBJ2-3, with D perhaps being TRBD1 or TRBD2 (5 bases each). V lost 8 bases and J lost 13, with 16 bases in between. This CDR3 is built from 11 residues. Germline V CDR1 and CDR2: MGHDK, SYGVNS.

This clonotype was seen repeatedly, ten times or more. CDR3 loop: CASSRTGVGNTIYF. CDR3 coding DNA: TGTGCCAGCAGCCGTACAGGGGTCGGAAACACCATATATTTT. V is TRBV3-1 and J is TRBJ1-3; 7 nucleotides line up with TRBD1. J lost 4 bases, V lost 4 bases, and 4 bases had no gene match. Germline CDR1 LGHDT, CDR2 YNNKEL (reference sequence). CDR3 length: 14 residues. The variable domain in full, completed from reference TRBV3-1 and TRBJ1-3, reads DTAVSQTPKYLVTQMGNDKSIKCEQNLGHDTMYWYKQDSKKFLKIMFSYNNKELIINETVPNRFSPKSPDKAHLNLHINSLELGDSAVYFCASSRTGVGNTIYFGEGSWLTVV.

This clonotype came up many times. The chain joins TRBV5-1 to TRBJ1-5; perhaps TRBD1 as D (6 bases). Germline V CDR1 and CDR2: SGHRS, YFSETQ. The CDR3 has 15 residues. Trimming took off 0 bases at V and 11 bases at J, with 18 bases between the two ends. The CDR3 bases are TGCGCCAGCAGCTTGGCAGGCAGGGGAGAAGGGACCCAGCATTTT. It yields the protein CASSLAGRGEGTQHF.

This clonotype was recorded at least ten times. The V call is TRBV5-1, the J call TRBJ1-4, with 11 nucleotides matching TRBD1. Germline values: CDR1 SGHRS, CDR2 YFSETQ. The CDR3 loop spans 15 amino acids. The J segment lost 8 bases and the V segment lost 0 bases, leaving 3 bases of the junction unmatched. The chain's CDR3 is CASSLAGTGGEKLFF. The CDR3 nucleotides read TGCGCCAGCAGCTTGGCCGGGACAGGGGGGGAAAAACTGTTTTTT.

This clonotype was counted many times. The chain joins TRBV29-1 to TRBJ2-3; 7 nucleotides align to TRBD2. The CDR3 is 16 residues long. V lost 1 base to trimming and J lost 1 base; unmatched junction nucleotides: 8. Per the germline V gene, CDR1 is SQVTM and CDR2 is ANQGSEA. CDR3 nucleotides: TGCAGCGTTGAAGGGGGCCGGGGGGTCGGCACAGATACGCAGTATTTT. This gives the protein CSVEGGRGVGTDTQYF.

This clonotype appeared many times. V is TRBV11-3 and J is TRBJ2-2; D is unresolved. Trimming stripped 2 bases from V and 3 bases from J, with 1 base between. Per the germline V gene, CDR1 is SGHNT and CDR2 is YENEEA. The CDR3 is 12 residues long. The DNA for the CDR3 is TGTGCCAGCAGCTTATACACCGGGGAGCTGTTTTTT. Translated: CASSLYTGELFF.

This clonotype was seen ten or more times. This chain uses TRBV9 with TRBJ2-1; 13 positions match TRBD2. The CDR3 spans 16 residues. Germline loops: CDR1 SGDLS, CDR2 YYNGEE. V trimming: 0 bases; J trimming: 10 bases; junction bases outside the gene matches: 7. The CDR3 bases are TGTGCCAGCAGCGTAGCTCGGACTAGCGGGGGTATCGAGCAGTTCTTC. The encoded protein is CASSVARTSGGIEQFF. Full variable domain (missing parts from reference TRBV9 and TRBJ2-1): DSGVTQTPKHLITATGQRVTLRCSPRSGDLSVYWYQQSLDQGLQFLIQYYNGEERAKGNILERFSAQQFPDLHSELNLSSLELGDSALYFCASSVARTSGGIEQFFGPGTRLTVL.

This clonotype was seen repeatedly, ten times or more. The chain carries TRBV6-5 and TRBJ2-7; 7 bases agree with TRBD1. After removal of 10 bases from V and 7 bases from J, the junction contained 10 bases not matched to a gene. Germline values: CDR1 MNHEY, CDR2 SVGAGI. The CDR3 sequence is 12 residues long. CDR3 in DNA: TGTGCCAACAGGGGCAGGGTAAGGGAGCAGTACTTC. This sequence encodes CANRGRVREQYF.

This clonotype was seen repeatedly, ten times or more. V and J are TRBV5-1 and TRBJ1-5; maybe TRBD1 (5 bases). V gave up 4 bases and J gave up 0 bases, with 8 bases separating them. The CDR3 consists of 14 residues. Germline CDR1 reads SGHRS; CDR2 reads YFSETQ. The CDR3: CASSPQGSNQPQHF. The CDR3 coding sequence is TGCGCCAGCAGCCCTCAGGGTAGCAATCAGCCCCAGCATTTT.

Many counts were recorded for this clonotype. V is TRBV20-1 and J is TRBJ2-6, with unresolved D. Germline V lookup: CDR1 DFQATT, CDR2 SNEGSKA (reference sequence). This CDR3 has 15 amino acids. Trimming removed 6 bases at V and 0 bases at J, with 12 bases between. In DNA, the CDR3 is TGCAGTGCGGGAAAAGAGTCCTCTGGGGCCAACGTCCTGACTTTC. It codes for CSAGKESSGANVLTF.

CDR3: CAWTRGAANEQFF. CDR3 coding DNA: TGTGCCTGGACGCGGGGGGCGGCCAATGAGCAGTTCTTC. The chain is built from TRBV30 and TRBJ2-1, with TRBD2 matching 8 bases. Trimming removed 4 bases from V and 6 bases from J; junction bases left unmatched: 5. The germline V gene encodes CDR1 GTSNPN and CDR2 SVGIG (reference sequence). The CDR3 has 13 residues.

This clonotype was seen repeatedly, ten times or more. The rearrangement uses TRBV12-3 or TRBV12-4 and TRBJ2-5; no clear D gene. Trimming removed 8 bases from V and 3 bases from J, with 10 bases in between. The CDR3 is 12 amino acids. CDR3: CASGRSEETQYF. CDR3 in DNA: TGTGCCAGCGGCAGGTCAGAAGAGACCCAGTACTTC.

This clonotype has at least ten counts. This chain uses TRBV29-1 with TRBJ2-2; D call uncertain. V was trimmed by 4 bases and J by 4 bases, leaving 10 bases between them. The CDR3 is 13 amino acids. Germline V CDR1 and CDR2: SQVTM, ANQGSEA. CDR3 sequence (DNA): TGCAGCGTTGTATCGGTGATCACCGGGGAGCTGTTTTTT. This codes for CSVVSVITGELFF.

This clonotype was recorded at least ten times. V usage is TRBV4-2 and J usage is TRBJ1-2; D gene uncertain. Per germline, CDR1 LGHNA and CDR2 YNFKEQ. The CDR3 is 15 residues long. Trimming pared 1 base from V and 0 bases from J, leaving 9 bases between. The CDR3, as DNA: TGTGCCAGCAGCCAAGTCGGACTGGCTAACTATGGCTACACCTTC. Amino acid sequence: CASSQVGLANYGYTF.

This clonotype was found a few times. DNA of the CDR3: TGCAGTGCTAGAGGCCTAGGGGCCTCCTACAATGAGCAGTTCTTC. Its protein is CSARGLGASYNEQFF. The rearrangement links TRBV20-1 to TRBJ2-1; possibly TRBD1 for D (5 bases). Looked up from germline, CDR1 is DFQATT and CDR2 is SNEGSKA (reference sequence). The CDR3 contains 15 residues. Trimming shortened V by 1 base and J by 0 bases, and 10 bases separated the two germline ends.

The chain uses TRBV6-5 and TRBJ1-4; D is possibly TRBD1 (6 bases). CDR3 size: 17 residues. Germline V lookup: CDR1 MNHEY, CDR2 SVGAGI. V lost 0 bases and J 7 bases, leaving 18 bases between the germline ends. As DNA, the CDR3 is TGTGCCAGCAGTTACTCCCCACCCAGGGGTTTAAGTGAAAAACTGTTTTTT. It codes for CASSYSPPRGLSEKLFF.

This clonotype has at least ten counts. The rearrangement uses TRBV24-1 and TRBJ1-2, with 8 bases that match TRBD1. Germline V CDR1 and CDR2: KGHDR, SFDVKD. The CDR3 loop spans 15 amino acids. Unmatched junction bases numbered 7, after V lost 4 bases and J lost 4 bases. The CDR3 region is CATSDPGQGSYGYTF. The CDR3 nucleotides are TGTGCCACCAGTGACCCCGGACAGGGAAGCTATGGCTACACCTTC.

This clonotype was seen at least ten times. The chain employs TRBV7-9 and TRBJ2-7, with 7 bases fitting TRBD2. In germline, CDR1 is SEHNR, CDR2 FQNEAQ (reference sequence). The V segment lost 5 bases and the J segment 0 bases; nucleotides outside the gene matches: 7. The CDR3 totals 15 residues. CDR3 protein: CASSELGGGSYEQYF. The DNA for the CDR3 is TGTGCCAGCAGCGAGCTTGGCGGGGGCTCCTACGAGCAGTACTTC.

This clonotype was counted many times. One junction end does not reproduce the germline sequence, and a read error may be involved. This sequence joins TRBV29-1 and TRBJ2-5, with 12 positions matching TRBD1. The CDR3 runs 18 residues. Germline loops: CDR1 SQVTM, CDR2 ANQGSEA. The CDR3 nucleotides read TGCAGCCTTGAACCTCTCGTGGTGGGACAGGGGGCATCCGAGACCCAGTACTTC. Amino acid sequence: CSLEPLVVGQGASETQYF.

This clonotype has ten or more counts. The CDR3 DNA reads as TGCAGTGCTAGGGCTGGACTAGCGGGGTGGGGACTGGGGAATGAGCAGTTCTTC. Amino acid sequence: CSARAGLAGWGLGNEQFF. The rearrangement joins TRBV20-1 to TRBJ2-1; TRBD2 matches 12 bases. This CDR3 is 18 amino acids long. Trimming at V came to 3 bases and at J to 7 bases, leaving 16 bases not matched to a gene. Looked up from germline, CDR1 is DFQATT and CDR2 is SNEGSKA (reference sequence).

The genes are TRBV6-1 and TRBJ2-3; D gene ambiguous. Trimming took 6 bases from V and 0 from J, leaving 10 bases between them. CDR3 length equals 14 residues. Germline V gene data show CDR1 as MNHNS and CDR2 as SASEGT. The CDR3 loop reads CASSDGFSTDTQYF. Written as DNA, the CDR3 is TGTGCCAGCAGCGACGGATTTAGCACAGATACGCAGTATTTT.

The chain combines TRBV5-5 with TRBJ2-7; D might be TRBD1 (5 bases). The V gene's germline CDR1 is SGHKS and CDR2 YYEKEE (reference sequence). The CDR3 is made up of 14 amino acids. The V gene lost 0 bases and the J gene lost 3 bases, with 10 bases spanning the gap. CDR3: CASSLAIDSYEQYF. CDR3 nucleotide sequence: TGTGCCAGCAGCTTGGCCATCGACAGCTACGAGCAGTACTTC.